Listed here are 8 T cell receptor beta chains from one sample, sequenced in a study of T-cell memory formation after mild COVID-19. TCRdb reprocessed the 5' RACE reads with MiXCR, giving one entry per CDR3 protein. The table records approximately 480,000 distinct CDR3 sequences, about 18% of them present only once. What was sequenced was PBMCs or a T cell subset sorted from them (not recorded which). These receptors were obtained from an adult woman who had mild COVID-19 (a few samples of this study predate the infection). Cell type and time point are not known.

The chain recombines TRBV5-6 with TRBJ2-1; 8 nucleotides line up with TRBD2. The CDR3 has 17 amino acids. Germline lookup yields CDR1 SGHDT and CDR2 YYEEEE. V lost 3 bases, J lost 9 bases, and 17 bases stayed unmatched. The CDR3: CASSSRGGGLLYVEQFF. The CDR3 DNA sequence: TGTGCCAGCAGCTCCCGGGGCGGGGGGCTCCTATACGTTGAGCAGTTCTTC.

This clonotype was observed a few times. This chain connects TRBV7-2 to TRBJ2-2, with TRBD1 identical over 8 bases. This CDR3 is built from 15 residues. V gave up 2 bases and J gave up 7 bases; unmatched junction bases: 6. Germline V lookup: CDR1 SGHTA, CDR2 FQGNSA. CDR3 in DNA: TGTGCCAGCAGCTTACAGGGGGCGGCTAACGGGGAGCTGTTTTTT. It is translated as CASSLQGAANGELFF. The full variable domain, with the rest looked up from reference TRBV7-2 and TRBJ2-2, is GAGVSQSPSNKVTEKGKDVELRCDPISGHTALYWYRQSLGQGLEFLIYFQGNSAPDKSGLPSDRFSAERTGGSVSTLTIQRTQQEDSAVYLCASSLQGAANGELFFGEGSRLTVL.

The genes are TRBV6-5 and TRBJ1-2; 10 bases map to TRBD1. Germline V gene data show CDR1 as MNHEY and CDR2 as SVGAGI. The CDR3 runs to 16 residues. V lost 2 bases to trimming and J lost 4 bases; unmatched junction nucleotides: 7. The CDR3 DNA follows: TGTGCCAGCAGTTACATTTCGGGACAGGGGACCTATGGCTACACCTTC. Encoded protein: CASSYISGQGTYGYTF.

This clonotype was picked up a small number of times. The chain couples TRBV20-1 to TRBJ2-3; a possible D gene is TRBD1 (6 bases). There are 14 residues in the CDR3. V gave up 5 bases and J gave up 5 bases, with 17 bases separating them. Germline loops: CDR1 DFQATT, CDR2 SNEGSKA (reference sequence). DNA for the CDR3: TGCAGTGCTCCTCAGGGGCCCCAAATAGATACGCAGTATTTT. It yields the protein CSAPQGPQIDTQYF.

This clonotype came up a few times. This chain links TRBV5-1 with TRBJ2-7; 9 nucleotides agree with TRBD1. Losses at the gene ends were 6 bases for V and 3 bases for J; bases not matched to a gene: 7. The CDR3 extends over 14 amino acids. The V gene's germline CDR1 is SGHRS and CDR2 YFSETQ. The CDR3 bases are TGCGCCAGCACCGTCGGGACAGGGAGCTACGAGCAGTACTTC. Protein: CASTVGTGSYEQYF.

This clonotype was counted between two and nine times. V usage is TRBV9 and J usage is TRBJ2-1; 11 bases are shared with TRBD2. With V trimmed by 0 bases and J by 8 bases, 7 bases remained unmatched. Germline V gene sequence: CDR1 SGDLS, CDR2 YYNGEE. The CDR3 has 16 residues. The CDR3 spells CASSVGPSGRYDEQFF. CDR3 in DNA: TGTGCCAGCAGCGTAGGCCCTAGCGGGAGGTACGATGAGCAGTTCTTC.

The chain carries TRBV5-1 and TRBJ1-4, with D uncertain. The germline V and J ends were trimmed by 4 bases and 4 bases, with 11 bases remaining between them. The CDR3 is 14 residues long. Per the germline V gene, CDR1 is SGHRS and CDR2 is YFSETQ. CDR3 DNA sequence: TGCGCCAGCAGCCTCGACGGTATTAATGAAAAACTGTTTTTT. Residues: CASSLDGINEKLFF.

The chain uses TRBV4-1 and TRBJ1-5; D not certain. Germline V gives CDR1 MGHRA, CDR2 YSYEKL. V was trimmed by 0 bases and J by 1 base, leaving 7 bases between them. This CDR3 is built from 15 residues. CDR3: CASSQEIESNQPQHF. Written as DNA, the CDR3 is TGCGCCAGCAGCCAAGAGATAGAGAGCAATCAGCCCCAGCATTTT.